Presented here are 30 T cell receptor beta chains from one specimen sequenced in a study of shared clonotypes between healthy human individuals. The data were produced by immunoSEQ multiplex PCR, yet TCRdb's version contains in-frame clones alone and is incomplete. The table records about 640,000 clones, about two thirds of them present only once. The sample was memory CD4+ T cells sorted from blood. Subset described: CD45RA-negative fraction. All receptors derive from a woman aged 25 to 45 in good health.

This clone was seen a handful of times. This chain connects TRBV2 to TRBJ2-1; D gene uncertain. Germline CDR1 and CDR2: SNHLY and FYNNEI. Trimming removed 4 bases from V and 5 bases from J, with 12 bases in between. The CDR3 is made up of 14 amino acids. The CDR3 sequence: CASSVYLVDNEQFF. Here the CDR3 DNA reads TGTGCCAGCAGTGTATACTTGGTCGACAATGAGCAGTTCTTC. The variable domain in full, with the rest retrieved from reference TRBV2 and TRBJ2-1, is EPEVTQTPSHQVTQMGQEVILRCVPISNHLYFYWYRQILGQKVEFLVSFYNNEISEKSEIFDDQFSVERPDGSNFTLKIRSTKLEDSAMYFCASSVYLVDNEQFFGPGTRLTVL.

The rearrangement uses TRBV7-2 and TRBJ2-7; either TRBD1 or TRBD2 may fit D (6 bases each). The CDR3 consists of 13 residues. V shed 6 bases and J shed 3 bases, with 12 bases lying between them. The V gene's germline CDR1 is SGHTA and CDR2 FQGNSA. Here the CDR3 reads CASSRGGGYEQYF. The CDR3 DNA reads as TGTGCCAGCAGTCGAGGGGGAGGCTACGAGCAGTACTTC.

The chain employs TRBV10-3 and TRBJ1-5; 7 bases line up with TRBD1. CDR3 length equals 16 residues. Per germline, CDR1 ENHRY and CDR2 SYGVKD. The V gene end was trimmed by 3 bases and the J gene end by 0 bases; junction bases not matched to a gene: 5. As DNA, the CDR3 is TGTGCCATCAGTGACACCGGGACAGTTAGCAATCAGCCCCAGCATTTT. Its translation: CAISDTGTVSNQPQHF.

The chain employs TRBV10-1 and TRBJ2-1; TRBD2 is a possible D gene (6 bases). Germline-derived CDR1 and CDR2 are WNHNN and SYGVQD (reference sequence). Trimming pared 3 bases from V and 1 base from J, leaving 10 bases between. There are 15 residues in the CDR3. The DNA for the CDR3 is TGCGCCAGCAGTGATGCGGCGGGATCCTACAATGAGCAGTTCTTC. Its protein product is CASSDAAGSYNEQFF.

On this clone itself: Other nucleotide sequences from this sample produce the same CDR3. This chain links TRBV5-1 with TRBJ2-1; the match to TRBD2 covers 7 bases. This CDR3 contains 16 residues. Per the germline V gene, CDR1 is SGHRS and CDR2 is YFSETQ. J gave up 0 bases and V 0 bases, and 3 bases lay outside the gene matches. The CDR3 reads CASSLAGGGSYNEQFF. The CDR3 nucleotides read TGCGCCAGCAGCTTGGCGGGAGGAGGCTCCTACAATGAGCAGTTCTTC.

The chain combines TRBV11-2 with TRBJ2-1; TRBD1 agrees at 7 bases. V gave up 3 bases and J gave up 6 bases; unmatched junction bases: 11. The CDR3 consists of 16 residues. Germline CDR1 reads SGHAT; CDR2 reads FQNNGV. The CDR3 sequence is CASSFLPGQNTNEQFF. CDR3 bases: TGTGCCAGCAGCTTCCTGCCGGGACAGAATACCAATGAGCAGTTCTTC.

This clone was seen repeatedly, ten times or more. The chain recombines TRBV6-5 with TRBJ1-2; no reliable D call. Germline V lookup: CDR1 MNHEY, CDR2 SVGAGI. This CDR3 contains 15 residues. Trimming took off 0 bases at V and 4 bases at J, with 12 bases between the two ends. As DNA, the CDR3 is TGTGCCAGCAGTTACTCGAATGCTGGCGGCTATGGCTACACCTTC. As protein: CASSYSNAGGYGYTF.

As concerns this clone: This CDR3 is also generated by other DNA sequences in the sample. This rearrangement joins TRBV28 to TRBJ2-7; 8 positions agree with TRBD1. The CDR3 sequence is 14 residues long. Germline trimming cut 2 bases from V and 7 bases from J; bases unmatched to any gene: 7. Looked up from germline, CDR1 is MDHEN and CDR2 is SYDVKM. The CDR3: CASSLGQGAGEQYF. CDR3 in DNA: TGTGCCAGCAGTTTAGGCCAGGGGGCTGGGGAGCAGTACTTC.

The chain joins TRBV28 to TRBJ2-4, with D perhaps matching TRBD2 (7 bases). CDR3 size: 14 residues. The V gene's germline CDR1 is MDHEN and CDR2 SYDVKM. V lost 5 bases, J lost 7 bases, and 15 bases lay in between. The DNA of the CDR3 is TGTGCCAGCAGTAGGGGGGGAGGATCGAACATTCAGTACTTC. This codes for CASSRGGGSNIQYF.

The chain links TRBV29-1 to TRBJ1-4, with D possibly TRBD1 on 5 matching bases. V was cut by 7 bases and J by 4 bases, with 13 bases left in between. Germline CDR1 is SQVTM and CDR2 is ANQGSEA. The CDR3 totals 13 residues. The CDR3 DNA reads as TGCAGCGGGGGGACCGTAGATAATGAAAAACTGTTTTTT. It yields the protein CSGGTVDNEKLFF.

This clone was seen once. CDR3 sequence (DNA): TGTGCCAGCTCACCACGAGCGGGAGGGGCGGATACGCAGTATTTT. Protein: CASSPRAGGADTQYF. This chain links TRBV18 with TRBJ2-3, with TRBD2 identical over 10 bases. The germline V gene has CDR1 KGHSH and CDR2 LQKENI. J gave up 6 bases and V 1 base, and 4 bases lay outside the gene matches. The CDR3 is made up of 15 amino acids.

This clone was observed many times. The V call is TRBV28, the J call TRBJ1-1; D is unclear. The CDR3 sequence is 11 residues long. The ends were cut back, 4 bases at V and 8 bases at J, with 8 bases in the middle. Germline values: CDR1 MDHEN, CDR2 SYDVKM. The CDR3: CASSSLLEAFF. The CDR3 nucleotides are TGTGCCAGCAGTTCCCTACTCGAAGCTTTCTTT.

The chain joins TRBV5-6 to TRBJ2-1; 7 bases match TRBD2. Per the germline V gene, CDR1 is SGHDT and CDR2 is YYEEEE. The CDR3 consists of 15 residues. J lost 6 bases, V lost 0 bases, and 6 bases had no gene match. The CDR3 DNA follows: TGTGCCAGCAGCTTGGAGGCTAGCGGACTCAATGAGCAGTTCTTC. It yields the protein CASSLEASGLNEQFF.

This clone was observed once. The rearrangement joins TRBV7-9 to TRBJ2-1; no reliable D call. CDR1 SEHNR and CDR2 FQNEAQ come from the germline V gene (reference sequence). This CDR3 region has 14 residues. V was pared by 1 base and J by 9 bases, with 13 bases between. The CDR3 is CASSLVDRPPEQFF. The CDR3 DNA sequence: TGTGCCAGCAGCTTAGTCGACCGGCCCCCTGAGCAGTTCTTC.

This clone was found once. The gene calls are TRBV7-9 and TRBJ1-2; D might be TRBD1 (5 bases). The V end was cut by 5 bases, the J end by 4 bases, with 14 bases between. The CDR3 has 14 residues. CDR1 SEHNR and CDR2 FQNEAQ come from the germline V gene (reference sequence). The CDR3 sequence is CASSPTSGTYGYTF. In nucleotides, the CDR3 is TGTGCCAGCAGCCCGACGTCGGGGACCTATGGCTACACCTTC.

The chain joins TRBV6-5 to TRBJ1-5; D is perhaps TRBD1 (5 bases). V was trimmed by 5 bases and J by 9 bases, leaving 11 bases between them. The CDR3 length is 12 residues. The germline V gene encodes CDR1 MNHEY and CDR2 SVGAGI. This CDR3 reads CASSARGGPQHF. In nucleotides, the CDR3 is TGTGCCAGCAGTGCCCGGGGGGGGCCCCAGCATTTT.

A single count supports this clone. Other DNA sequences in this sample translate to the same CDR3. J is TRBJ1-5 and V is TRBV5-1, with 8 nucleotides matching TRBD1. The length of the CDR3 is 14 residues. V lost 3 bases, J lost 2 bases, and 1 base stayed unmatched. CDR1 SGHRS and CDR2 YFSETQ come from the germline V gene. CDR3 sequence: CASSSGQGNQPQHF. Written as DNA, the CDR3 is TGCGCCAGCAGCTCGGGACAGGGCAATCAGCCCCAGCATTTT.

The chain has TRBV10-3 and TRBJ1-1; TRBD1 matches 7 bases. This CDR3 contains 13 residues. Germline-derived CDR1 and CDR2 are ENHRY and SYGVKD. Germline trimming cut 2 bases from V and 7 bases from J; bases unmatched to any gene: 4. The CDR3 DNA follows: TGTGCCATCAGTGAGGACAGGGCCGTTGAAGCTTTCTTT. It translates to CAISEDRAVEAFF.

The chain employs TRBV25-1 and TRBJ2-2, with D tentatively TRBD1 (5 bases). CDR3 length equals 17 residues. V was shortened by 3 bases and J by 7 bases, with 21 bases between the two germline ends. Germline CDR1 is MGHDK and CDR2 is SYGVNS. DNA of the CDR3: TGTGCCAGCAGTGACCAACAGGAGCAGGCCAAGGTCGGGGAGCTGTTTTTT. This gives the protein CASSDQQEQAKVGELFF.

The CDR3 coding sequence is TGTGCCAGCAGCTTTGGAGGGGGTGAGCAGTTCTTC. The encoded protein is CASSFGGGEQFF. The gene calls are TRBV5-5 and TRBJ2-1, with D possibly called TRBD1 or TRBD2 (6 bases each). The CDR3 consists of 12 residues. V was pared by 2 bases and J by 9 bases, with 9 bases between. CDR1 SGHKS and CDR2 YYEKEE come from the germline V gene (reference sequence). The variable domain in full, completed from reference TRBV5-5 and TRBJ2-1, reads DAGVTQSPTHLIKTRGQQVTLRCSPISGHKSVSWYQQVLGQGPQFIFQYYEKEERGRGNFPDRFSARQFPNYSSELNVNALLLGDSALYLCASSFGGGEQFFGPGTRLTVL.

This clone has a single count. V gene TRBV4-1 combines with J gene TRBJ2-1; 8 nucleotides line up with TRBD2. From germline, CDR1 is MGHRA and CDR2 YSYEKL. This CDR3 comprises 16 residues. Trimming at V came to 1 base and at J to 7 bases, leaving 9 bases not matched to a gene. The CDR3 DNA reads as TGCGCCAGCAGCCAAGTTACGGGGGGGACTAGAAATGAGCAGTTCTTC. This gives the protein CASSQVTGGTRNEQFF.

This chain uses TRBV7-6 with TRBJ2-5; D is ambiguous. Trimming took 4 bases from V and 1 from J, leaving 7 bases between them. This CDR3 has 13 amino acids. From germline, CDR1 is SGHVS and CDR2 FNYEAQ. CDR3 DNA sequence: TGTGCCAGCAGCTACAACAGCCAAGAGACCCAGTACTTC. Protein sequence: CASSYNSQETQYF. Full variable domain (outside the CDR3, taken from reference TRBV7-6 and TRBJ2-5): GAGVSQSPRYKVTKRGQDVALRCDPISGHVSLYWYRQALGQGPEFLTYFNYEAQQDKSGLPNDRFSAERPEGSISTLTIQRTEQRDSAMYRCASSYNSQETQYFGPGTRLLVL.

This rearrangement joins TRBV11-3 to TRBJ2-2; D is unclear. Trimming cost V 0 bases and J 2 bases, with 10 bases left between them. Germline lookup yields CDR1 SGHNT and CDR2 YENEEA. The CDR3 spans 16 residues. CDR3 loop: CASSLDRPDNTGELFF. Written as DNA, the CDR3 is TGTGCCAGCAGCTTAGATAGGCCAGATAACACCGGGGAGCTGTTTTTT.

The chain joins TRBV19 to TRBJ2-1; 10 bases agree with TRBD1. Germline V gives CDR1 LNHDA, CDR2 SQIVND (reference sequence). The junction had 9 bases not matched to a gene; V was cut back by 5 bases and J by 2 bases. This CDR3 has 17 residues. The CDR3 protein is CASSPPTGTGAYNEQFF. CDR3 DNA sequence: TGTGCCAGTAGTCCTCCTACCGGGACAGGGGCCTACAATGAGCAGTTCTTC.

The V gene is TRBV19, the J gene TRBJ1-3; D may be TRBD1 (6 bases). V shed 8 bases and J shed 4 bases, with 12 bases lying between them. This CDR3 comprises 13 residues. CDR1 and CDR2 (germline): LNHDA, SQIVND (reference sequence). The CDR3: CASQGTYGNTIYF. In DNA form, the CDR3 reads TGTGCCAGTCAGGGGACATACGGAAACACCATATATTTT. The full variable domain, its missing parts supplied by reference TRBV19 and TRBJ1-3, is DGGITQSPKYLFRKEGQNVTLSCEQNLNHDAMYWYRQDPGQGLRLIYYSQIVNDFQKGDIAEGYSVSREKKESFPLTVTSAQKNPTAFYLCASQGTYGNTIYFGEGSWLTVV.

The chain is built from TRBV5-6 and TRBJ2-7; 8 bases line up with TRBD2. The J segment lost 2 bases and the V segment lost 5 bases, leaving 9 bases of the junction unmatched. The germline V gene encodes CDR1 SGHDT and CDR2 YYEEEE. This CDR3 region has 15 residues. CDR3 amino acids: CASSIRSGGTYEQYF. The CDR3 DNA is TGTGCCAGCAGTATAAGAAGCGGGGGAACCTACGAGCAGTACTTC.

The chain combines TRBV2 with TRBJ2-7; 10 positions agree with TRBD1. The germline CDR1 and CDR2 sequences are SNHLY and FYNNEI. The CDR3 runs 13 residues. J lost 5 bases, V lost 6 bases, and 4 bases had no gene match. The CDR3 loop reads CASRGTGDDEQYF. The CDR3 nucleotides read TGTGCCAGCAGGGGGACAGGGGACGACGAGCAGTACTTC.

This chain joins TRBV19 and TRBJ1-4; TRBD1 might be the D (5 bases). Deletions cut 5 bases from V and 4 bases from J, with 11 bases between. The CDR3 spans 14 residues. Germline CDR1 is LNHDA and CDR2 is SQIVND (reference sequence). The CDR3 sequence is CASSRGSLNEKLFF. In nucleotides, the CDR3 is TGTGCCAGTAGTCGGGGGTCCCTTAATGAAAAACTGTTTTTT. The full variable domain, completed using reference TRBV19 and TRBJ1-4, is DGGITQSPKYLFRKEGQNVTLSCEQNLNHDAMYWYRQDPGQGLRLIYYSQIVNDFQKGDIAEGYSVSREKKESFPLTVTSAQKNPTAFYLCASSRGSLNEKLFFGSGTQLSVL.

This chain connects TRBV14 to TRBJ2-1; TRBD2 is a possible D gene (5 bases). The V gene lost 1 base and the J gene lost 9 bases, with 13 bases spanning the gap. The CDR3 is 14 residues long. CDR1 and CDR2 (germline): SGHDN, FVKESK. CDR3 DNA: TGTGCCAGCAGCCAAGTGTGGCTGGGGAGTGAGCAGTTCTTC. Protein: CASSQVWLGSEQFF.

The CDR3 DNA follows: TGTGCCAGCTCCACCGGGACCCTTCTTTACGAGCAGTACTTC. Amino acids: CASSTGTLLYEQYF. The chain employs TRBV27 and TRBJ2-7, with D perhaps TRBD1 or TRBD2 (5 bases each). Germline lookup yields CDR1 MNHEY and CDR2 SMNVEV (reference sequence). The germline V and J ends were trimmed by 8 bases and 4 bases, with 18 bases remaining between them. CDR3 size: 14 residues.